In this sample, the clone carrying this T cell receptor (beta chain) is medium-sized. V lost 1 base to trimming and J lost 11 bases, with 15 bases between them. Germline V gene sequence: CDR1 MNHNS, CDR2 SASEGT. CDR3 size: 14 residues. The template was genomic DNA from peripheral blood, not RNA. This specimen belongs to a study of T cell repertoires in aging, cancer and after chemotherapy. Rearranged V-D-J TRB sequences were amplified with a mixed TRB-A/B primer pool. Using its own MiXCR run on the multiplex PCR reads, TCRdb lists one record per CDR3 protein. The data hold about 1,000 distinct CDR3 sequences, with around 28% observed a single time.

The chain recombines TRBV6-1 with TRBJ1-5; no clear D. Sequencing was carried out using blood. The source of this sequence is a human donor with a solid tumor. DNA of the CDR3: TGTGCCAGCAGTGAAGAGAGGACGGCGCAGGCCCAGCATTTT. This sequence encodes CASSEERTAQAQHF.